Below are 21 T cell receptor beta chains sequenced from a single sample in a study of T cells in Graves' hyperthyroidism and ophthalmopathy. The source material, RNA transcripts, was used to amplify TCR beta CDR3 regions. First-round RT-PCR of the TCR CDR3 relied on the HTBI primer set. TCRdb redid the calling of the multiplex PCR reads with MiXCR, one entry per CDR3 protein. The data show 550,000 to 600,000 distinct CDR3 sequences, just over 45% seen once. The sequenced sample was peripheral blood or thyroid tissue (not recorded which). The receptors shown here come from an adult woman with Graves' disease, either hyperthyroidism or ophthalmopathy (not recorded which).

This chain joins TRBV29-1 and TRBJ2-7, with 9 bases fitting TRBD2. V lost 4 bases to trimming and J lost 1 base; unmatched junction nucleotides: 11. The CDR3 is 16 residues long. Looked up from germline, CDR1 is SQVTM and CDR2 is ANQGSEA. CDR3 loop: CSVASESGRKSYEQYF. For the CDR3, the DNA is TGCAGCGTTGCCAGCGAGAGCGGGAGGAAATCCTACGAGCAGTACTTC.

This clonotype showed up many times. The rearrangement links TRBV20-1 to TRBJ1-5; 9 nucleotides agree with TRBD1. V was clipped by 4 bases and J by 6 bases; unmatched bases: 4. This CDR3 comprises 13 residues. Germline CDR1 reads DFQATT; CDR2 reads SNEGSKA (reference sequence). CDR3 bases: TGCAGTGCTAAGGACAGGGGTTTTCAGCCCCAGCATTTT. Translated, it gives CSAKDRGFQPQHF.

This chain connects TRBV6-4 to TRBJ1-2; 7 bases align to TRBD1. Unmatched junction bases numbered 3, after V lost 3 bases and J lost 2 bases. The CDR3 totals 14 residues. The germline V gene has CDR1 MRHNA and CDR2 SNTAGT. Written as DNA, the CDR3 is TGTGCCAGCAGTGAAGAACAGGGGAACTATGGCTACACCTTC. It translates to CASSEEQGNYGYTF.

The rearrangement joins TRBV7-2 to TRBJ1-2, with D perhaps matching TRBD1 (6 bases). Deletions cut 3 bases from V and 7 bases from J, with 15 bases between. The CDR3 extends over 14 amino acids. Germline V gene data show CDR1 as SGHTA and CDR2 as FQGNSA. This chain's CDR3 is CASSLANREGGYTF. DNA for the CDR3: TGTGCCAGCAGCTTGGCCAACAGGGAGGGTGGCTACACCTTC. Drawing the rest from reference TRBV7-2 and TRBJ1-2, the complete variable domain is GAGVSQSPSNKVTEKGKDVELRCDPISGHTALYWYRQSLGQGLEFLIYFQGNSAPDKSGLPSDRFSAERTGGSVSTLTIQRTQQEDSAVYLCASSLANREGGYTFGSGTRLTVV.

The chain links TRBV15 to TRBJ1-5; D is undetermined. The germline CDR1 and CDR2 sequences are LNHNV and YYDKDF (reference sequence). The CDR3 length is 20 residues. V shed 0 bases and J shed 0 bases, with 21 bases lying between them. CDR3 bases: TGTGCCACCAGCAGAGAGCCCAGGTTCGCGGGCGGTGGTAGCAATCAGCCCCAGCATTTT. Protein: CATSREPRFAGGGSNQPQHF.

The chain joins TRBV5-1 to TRBJ1-5, with 7 bases lining up with TRBD1. V dropped 0 bases and J dropped 5; count of bases not matched to a gene: 8. The CDR3 runs 16 residues. Germline V gene lookup returns CDR1 SGHRS and CDR2 YFSETQ. The CDR3 bases are TGCGCCAGCAGCTTGGGGCAGGGGGGATTAGATCAGCCCCAGCATTTT. Its translation: CASSLGQGGLDQPQHF.

This rearrangement joins TRBV6-5 to TRBJ1-1, with D uncertain. CDR1 and CDR2 (germline): MNHEY, SVGAGI. The CDR3 consists of 12 residues. The ends were cut back, 6 bases at V and 7 bases at J, with 12 bases in the middle. CDR3 sequence: CASRARIGEAFF. In nucleotides, the CDR3 is TGTGCCAGCAGGGCAAGGATCGGTGAAGCTTTCTTT.

At least ten counts were recorded for this clonotype. The chain uses TRBV9 and TRBJ1-3; D gene ambiguous. The CDR3 length is 14 residues. V was cut by 1 base and J by 10 bases, with 15 bases left in between. The germline gives CDR1 SGDLS, CDR2 YYNGEE. CDR3 bases: TGTGCCAGCAGCGTAAGGTTATACGAAACGACCATATATTTT. This gives the protein CASSVRLYETTIYF.

The chain carries TRBV10-1 and TRBJ2-5; a weak D match, TRBD1 (5 bases). The CDR3 runs to 11 residues. V lost 8 bases and J 7 bases, leaving 11 bases between the germline ends. CDR1 WNHNN and CDR2 SYGVQD come from the germline V gene (reference sequence). CDR3 bases: TGCGCCAGCGCACCCCAGGGGACCCAGTACTTC. This gives the protein CASAPQGTQYF.

This clonotype has at least ten counts. This chain connects TRBV6-6 to TRBJ1-1; D is ambiguous. This CDR3 has 14 amino acids. Per the germline V gene, CDR1 is MNHNY and CDR2 is SVGAGI (reference sequence). V was shortened by 2 bases and J by 5 bases, with 12 bases between the two germline ends. The CDR3 sequence: CASSYPRPGTEAFF. Written as DNA, the CDR3 is TGTGCCAGCAGTTACCCCAGACCAGGTACTGAAGCTTTCTTT.

The chain joins TRBV3-1 to TRBJ1-1, with TRBD1 as a possible D gene (5 bases). The CDR3 has 17 amino acids. Germline V gene data show CDR1 as LGHDT and CDR2 as YNNKEL (reference sequence). V shed 0 bases and J shed 4 bases, with 18 bases lying between them. The CDR3, as DNA: TGTGCCAGCAGCCAAGATCCCGGATATGGGGCAGGCACTGAAGCTTTCTTT. Protein sequence: CASSQDPGYGAGTEAFF. The full variable domain, rest sourced from reference TRBV3-1 and TRBJ1-1, is DTAVSQTPKYLVTQMGNDKSIKCEQNLGHDTMYWYKQDSKKFLKIMFSYNNKELIINETVPNRFSPKSPDKAHLNLHINSLELGDSAVYFCASSQDPGYGAGTEAFFGQGTRLTVV.

This clonotype appeared a few times. A junction boundary mismatches the germline segment, possibly from a read error. V gene TRBV19 combines with J gene TRBJ1-5; D gene uncertain. Germline CDR1 reads LNHDA; CDR2 reads SQIVND (reference sequence). CDR3 length: 16 residues. CDR3 nucleotide sequence: TGTGCCTGTAGTATTCTCGCTCACCTTAGCAATCAGCCCCAGCATTTT. Its protein product is CACSILAHLSNQPQHF.

This rearrangement joins TRBV29-1 to TRBJ1-3; no clear D gene. The germline gives CDR1 SQVTM, CDR2 ANQGSEA. This CDR3 is 13 amino acids long. V lost 2 bases to trimming and J lost 2 bases, with 7 bases between them. In DNA, the CDR3 is TGCAGCGTTGAACCCGTAGCTGGAAACACCATATATTTT. Its protein product is CSVEPVAGNTIYF. The whole variable domain, remainder taken from reference TRBV29-1 and TRBJ1-3, is SAVISQKPSRDICQRGTSLTIQCQVDSQVTMMFWYRQQPGQSLTLIATANQGSEATYESGFVIDKFPISRPNLTFSTLTVSNMSPEDSSIYLCSVEPVAGNTIYFGEGSWLTVV.

This clonotype was seen just once. CDR3 residues: CASLGGGETQYF. As DNA, the CDR3 is TGTGCCAGTCTCGGGGGCGGGGAGACCCAGTACTTC. The chain combines TRBV15 with TRBJ2-5, with D perhaps TRBD1 or TRBD2 (6 bases each). V was clipped by 10 bases and J by 5 bases, with 14 bases between them. The CDR3 runs 12 residues. CDR1 LNHNV and CDR2 YYDKDF come from the germline V gene (reference sequence).

This clonotype was counted many times. The chain is built from TRBV6-2 or TRBV6-3 and TRBJ1-4; D is perhaps TRBD1 (5 bases). This CDR3 spans 14 amino acids. Trimming pared 6 bases from V and 5 bases from J, leaving 13 bases between. From germline, CDR1 is MNHEY and CDR2 SVGEGT. In nucleotides, the CDR3 is TGTGCCAGCAGGCGGGACCGCAAGAATGAAAAACTGTTTTTT. This codes for CASRRDRKNEKLFF.

This clonotype was observed many times. V usage is TRBV24-1 and J usage is TRBJ1-1; no clear D gene. Trimming shortened V by 3 bases and J by 2 bases, and 3 bases separated the two germline ends. The germline V gene encodes CDR1 KGHDR and CDR2 SFDVKD. The CDR3 runs 12 residues. The CDR3 loop is CATSDRNTEAFF. Written as DNA, the CDR3 is TGTGCCACCAGTGATCGAAACACTGAAGCTTTCTTT.

The chain recombines TRBV20-1 with TRBJ1-2; TRBD1 might be the D (5 bases). Between the trimmed V and J ends, which lost 3 bases and 7 bases, there was a span of 9 bases. Germline-derived CDR1 and CDR2 are DFQATT and SNEGSKA (reference sequence). The CDR3 contains 11 residues. DNA of the CDR3: TGCAGTGCTAGCGCCGGGACTGGCTACACCTTC. Translation: CSASAGTGYTF.

As for this clonotype: At one of its ends the junction is not consistent with the germline gene, which may arise from a read error. The chain recombines TRBV6-4 with TRBJ1-2; D unclear. From germline, CDR1 is MRHNA and CDR2 SNTAGT. This CDR3 has 15 amino acids. CDR3 sequence (DNA): TGTGCCTGCAGTGGCGCCCTGATCAGTGAGACTGGCTACATCTTC. Its protein product is CACSGALISETGYIF.

This chain connects TRBV7-2 to TRBJ2-7, with 7 positions matching TRBD2. Trimming removed 8 bases from V and 0 bases from J; junction bases left unmatched: 7. Germline assignment: CDR1 SGHTA and CDR2 FQGNSA. The CDR3 has 14 amino acids. CDR3 sequence: CASGSGGSSYEQYF. CDR3 DNA sequence: TGTGCCAGCGGCTCGGGAGGCAGCTCCTACGAGCAGTACTTC.

At least ten counts were recorded for this clonotype. The chain employs TRBV4-1 and TRBJ2-7, with a weak D call TRBD1 (6 bases). With 4 bases removed from V and 3 bases from J, the gap between germline ends came to 10 bases. The CDR3 has 13 residues. Per germline, CDR1 MGHRA and CDR2 YSYEKL. CDR3 coding DNA: TGCGCCAGCAGCCGACAGGACCTCTACGAGCAGTACTTC. The encoded protein is CASSRQDLYEQYF.

On this clonotype itself: A junction boundary mismatches the germline segment, possibly from a read error. The chain has TRBV4-1 and TRBJ2-5, with D unclear. The CDR3 is 15 amino acids. The germline CDR1 and CDR2 sequences are MGHRA and YSYEKL. The chain's CDR3 is CASNQDLSGIETQYF. The CDR3 nucleotides read TGTGCCAGCAACCAAGATTTAAGTGGGATAGAGACCCAGTACTTC.